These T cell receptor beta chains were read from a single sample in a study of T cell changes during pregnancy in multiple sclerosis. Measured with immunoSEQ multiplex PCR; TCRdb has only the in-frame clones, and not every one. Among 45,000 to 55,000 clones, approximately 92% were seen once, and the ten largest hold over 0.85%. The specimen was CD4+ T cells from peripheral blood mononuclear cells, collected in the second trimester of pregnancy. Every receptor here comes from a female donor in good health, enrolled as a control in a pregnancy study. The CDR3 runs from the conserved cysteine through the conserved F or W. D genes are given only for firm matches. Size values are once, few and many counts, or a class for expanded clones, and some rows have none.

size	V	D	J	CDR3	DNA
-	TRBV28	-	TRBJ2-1	CAIQGFSYNEQFF	TGTGCCATCCAGGGCTTCTCCTACAATGAGCAGTTCTTC
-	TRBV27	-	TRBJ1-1	CASSLKTVGAMNTEAFF	TGTGCCAGCAGTTTGAAAACAGTGGGGGCCATGAACACTGAAGCTTTCTTT
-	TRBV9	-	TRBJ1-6	CASSVSRGDSPLHF	TGTGCCAGCAGCGTATCAAGAGGAGATTCACCCCTCCACTTT
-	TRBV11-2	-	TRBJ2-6	CASSLIPGRSGANVLTF	TGTGCCAGCAGCTTAATTCCAGGCCGCTCTGGGGCCAACGTCCTGACTTTC
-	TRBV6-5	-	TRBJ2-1	CASSYSAISYNEQFF	TGTGCCAGCAGTTACTCAGCGATCTCCTACAATGAGCAGTTCTTC
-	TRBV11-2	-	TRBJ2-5	CASSDRQPGQETQYF	TGTGCCAGCAGCGACCGACAGCCTGGACAAGAGACCCAGTACTTC
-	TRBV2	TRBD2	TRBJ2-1	CASTKRAGGSYNEQFF	TGTGCCAGCACCAAACGGGCGGGGGGGTCCTACAATGAGCAGTTCTTC
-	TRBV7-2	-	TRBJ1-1	CASSFRGNTEAFF	TGTGCCAGCAGCTTTAGGGGAAACACTGAAGCTTTCTTT
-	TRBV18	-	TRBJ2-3	CASSPALVKTGGTDTQYF	TGTGCCAGCTCACCAGCACTCGTTAAGACAGGAGGCACAGATACGCAGTATTTT
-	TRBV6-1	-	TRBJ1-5	CASSENRRQPQHF	TGTGCCAGCAGTGAAAATAGGAGGCAGCCCCAGCATTTT
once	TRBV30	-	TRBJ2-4	CAWSARWGVAKNIQYF	TGTGCCTGGAGTGCCCGTTGGGGCGTGGCCAAAAACATTCAGTACTTC
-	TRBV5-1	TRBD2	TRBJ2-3	CASSLDGLAGGVDTQYF	TGCGCCAGCAGCTTGGACGGACTAGCGGGAGGAGTGGATACGCAGTATTTT
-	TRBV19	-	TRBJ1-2	CASRHTRGTDSSKGYTF	TGTGCCAGTAGACACACGAGGGGAACGGACAGCTCGAAAGGCTACACCTTC
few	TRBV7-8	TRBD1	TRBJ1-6	CASSQDRDNSPLHF	TGTGCCAGCAGCCAAGACAGGGACAATTCACCCCTCCACTTT
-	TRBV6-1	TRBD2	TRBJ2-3	CASSELAGGSTDTQYF	TGTGCCAGCAGTGAACTAGCGGGAGGTAGTACAGATACGCAGTATTTT
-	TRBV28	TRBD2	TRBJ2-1	CASTRLGGGAFTDEQFF	TGTGCCAGCACCCGACTGGGCGGGGGGGCTTTTACGGATGAGCAGTTCTTC
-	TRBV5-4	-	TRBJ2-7	CASSLGAGIYEQYF	TGTGCCAGCAGCTTGGGTGCGGGGATCTACGAGCAGTACTTC